Listed below are T cell receptor beta chains from one sample, sequenced in a study of regulatory T cells in long-lasting Graves disease. TCRdb ran MiXCR on the multiplex PCR reads and lists one entry per CDR3 protein. The table shows roughly 220,000 distinct CDR3 sequences, with 18% occurring only once. Sequenced material: peripheral blood mononuclear cells (PBMCs), taken at new diagnosis, from a patient treated with antithyroid drugs. These receptors all stem from a female donor with Graves disease. Both conserved end residues are part of each CDR3. A D gene is named only where the DNA matches it firmly. Only part of the rows carry a size: once, few, many, or a class if the clone is expanded.

cdr3_length: 15; v_call: TRBV9; d_call: TRBD1; j_call: TRBJ1-5; clone_size: many; cdr3_aa: CASSRGGRGIQPQHF; cdr3_nt: TGTGCCAGCAGTAGAGGTGGCAGGGGGATTCAGCCCCAGCATTTT
cdr3_length: 14; v_call: TRBV12-3/TRBV12-4; d_call: .; j_call: TRBJ1-6; clone_size: many; cdr3_aa: CASSLSQTNSPLHF; cdr3_nt: TGTGCCAGCAGTTTGTCACAGACTAATTCACCCCTCCACTTT
cdr3_length: 14; v_call: TRBV6-2/TRBV6-3; d_call: .; j_call: TRBJ2-3; clone_size: .; cdr3_aa: CASSEEGRGDTQYF; cdr3_nt: TGTGCCAGCAGTGAAGAGGGCCGAGGAGATACGCAGTATTTT
cdr3_length: 15; v_call: TRBV27; d_call: TRBD2; j_call: TRBJ2-3; clone_size: many; cdr3_aa: CASSFGRGGTDTQYF; cdr3_nt: TGTGCCAGCAGTTTTGGGAGGGGTGGCACAGATACGCAGTATTTT
cdr3_length: 13; v_call: TRBV3-1; d_call: .; j_call: TRBJ2-7; clone_size: many; cdr3_aa: CASSQSGVYEQYF; cdr3_nt: TGTGCCAGCAGCCAATCCGGAGTCTACGAGCAGTACTTC
cdr3_length: 15; v_call: TRBV19; d_call: TRBD2; j_call: TRBJ2-7; clone_size: .; cdr3_aa: CASSISGTSGPEQYF; cdr3_nt: TGTGCCAGTAGTATCTCTGGGACTAGCGGCCCCGAGCAGTACTTC
cdr3_length: 17; v_call: TRBV16; d_call: TRBD2; j_call: TRBJ2-3; clone_size: many; cdr3_aa: CASSRGLAGEGTDTQYF; cdr3_nt: TGTGCCAGCAGCCGAGGACTAGCGGGAGAGGGAACAGATACGCAGTATTTT
cdr3_length: 16; v_call: TRBV12-3/TRBV12-4; d_call: TRBD1; j_call: TRBJ1-5; clone_size: many; cdr3_aa: CASSLWGQGWNQPQHF; cdr3_nt: TGTGCCAGCAGTTTATGGGGACAGGGCTGGAATCAGCCCCAGCATTTT
cdr3_length: 13; v_call: TRBV2; d_call: .; j_call: TRBJ1-1; clone_size: many; cdr3_aa: CASSVQGWTEAFF; cdr3_nt: TGTGCCAGCAGTGTACAGGGATGGACTGAAGCTTTCTTT
cdr3_length: 13; v_call: TRBV19; d_call: .; j_call: TRBJ1-1; clone_size: many; cdr3_aa: CASSMAASTEAFF; cdr3_nt: TGTGCCAGTAGTATGGCAGCCTCCACTGAAGCTTTCTTT
cdr3_length: 14; v_call: TRBV5-1; d_call: .; j_call: TRBJ2-7; clone_size: many; cdr3_aa: CASSLEGGGYEQYF; cdr3_nt: TGTGCCAGCAGCTTAGAGGGGGGGGGTTACGAGCAGTACTTC
cdr3_length: 13; v_call: TRBV20-1; d_call: .; j_call: TRBJ2-1; clone_size: .; cdr3_aa: CSAAGLTYNEQFF; cdr3_nt: TGCAGTGCTGCTGGTTTAACCTACAATGAGCAGTTCTTC
cdr3_length: 14; v_call: TRBV3-1; d_call: TRBD2; j_call: TRBJ2-7; clone_size: many; cdr3_aa: CASSQGPAGDEQYF; cdr3_nt: TGTGCCAGCAGCCAAGGGCCGGCGGGGGACGAGCAGTACTTC
cdr3_length: 13; v_call: TRBV14; d_call: .; j_call: TRBJ1-5; clone_size: .; cdr3_aa: CASSLSPRQPQHF; cdr3_nt: TGTGCCAGCAGCCTATCGCCCCGACAGCCCCAGCATTTT
cdr3_length: 13; v_call: TRBV24-1; d_call: .; j_call: TRBJ1-3; clone_size: .; cdr3_aa: CATSEPGGNTIYF; cdr3_nt: TGTGCCACCAGTGAACCGGGAGGAAACACCATATATTTT
cdr3_length: 14; v_call: TRBV6-1; d_call: .; j_call: TRBJ2-6; clone_size: many; cdr3_aa: CASSPVWGANVLTF; cdr3_nt: TGTGCCAGCAGCCCCGTCTGGGGGGCCAACGTCCTGACTTTC
cdr3_length: 14; v_call: TRBV30; d_call: TRBD2; j_call: TRBJ2-7; clone_size: many; cdr3_aa: CAWSALAGLYEQYF; cdr3_nt: TGTGCCTGGAGTGCCCTAGCGGGATTATACGAGCAGTACTTC
cdr3_length: 14; v_call: TRBV19; d_call: TRBD1; j_call: TRBJ2-1; clone_size: many; cdr3_aa: CASTIGQGLNEQFF; cdr3_nt: TGTGCCAGTACAATAGGACAGGGGCTCAATGAGCAGTTCTTC
cdr3_length: 13; v_call: TRBV2; d_call: .; j_call: TRBJ2-7; clone_size: .; cdr3_aa: CASRLKIEYEQYF; cdr3_nt: TGTGCCAGCAGACTTAAGATAGAGTACGAGCAGTACTTC
cdr3_length: 17; v_call: TRBV10-3; d_call: TRBD2; j_call: TRBJ2-3; clone_size: many; cdr3_aa: CAISDGTSGRGTDTQYF; cdr3_nt: TGTGCCATCAGTGACGGGACTAGCGGGAGAGGCACAGATACGCAGTATTTT
cdr3_length: 15; v_call: TRBV19; d_call: TRBD1; j_call: TRBJ2-7; clone_size: many; cdr3_aa: CASSIRQGVSYEQYF; cdr3_nt: TGTGCCAGTAGTATAAGACAGGGAGTATCCTACGAGCAGTACTTC
cdr3_length: 17; v_call: TRBV27; d_call: TRBD2; j_call: TRBJ2-6; clone_size: many; cdr3_aa: CASSLAAGGPGANVLTF; cdr3_nt: TGTGCCAGCAGTTTGGCAGCGGGAGGCCCTGGGGCCAACGTCCTGACTTTC
cdr3_length: 15; v_call: TRBV5-4; d_call: TRBD2; j_call: TRBJ2-7; clone_size: many; cdr3_aa: CASSPGLAGAGEQYF; cdr3_nt: TGTGCCAGCAGCCCTGGACTAGCCGGAGCGGGAGAGCAGTACTTC
cdr3_length: 13; v_call: TRBV19; d_call: .; j_call: TRBJ1-1; clone_size: many; cdr3_aa: CASRMTPATEAFF; cdr3_nt: TGTGCCAGTAGGATGACCCCCGCCACTGAAGCTTTCTTT
cdr3_length: 16; v_call: TRBV6-1; d_call: TRBD1; j_call: TRBJ2-1; clone_size: many; cdr3_aa: CASSGQGTGGSREQFF; cdr3_nt: TGTGCCAGCAGTGGCCAGGGAACAGGGGGATCAAGGGAGCAGTTCTTC
cdr3_length: 14; v_call: TRBV7-9; d_call: TRBD2; j_call: TRBJ2-1; clone_size: .; cdr3_aa: CATQSSGRAGCRFF; cdr3_nt: TGTGCCACCCAGTCCAGCGGGAGGGCCGGTTGCCGGTTCTTC
cdr3_length: 14; v_call: TRBV18; d_call: TRBD1; j_call: TRBJ2-1; clone_size: many; cdr3_aa: CASTGQGIGNEQFF; cdr3_nt: TGTGCCAGCACCGGACAGGGCATCGGTAATGAGCAGTTCTTC
cdr3_length: 14; v_call: TRBV5-1; d_call: TRBD1; j_call: TRBJ2-7; clone_size: few; cdr3_aa: CASSKQGVAYEQYF; cdr3_nt: TGCGCCAGCAGCAAACAGGGGGTCGCCTACGAGCAGTACTTC
cdr3_length: 13; v_call: TRBV29-1; d_call: TRBD1; j_call: TRBJ2-3; clone_size: .; cdr3_aa: CSVTGGNTDTQYF; cdr3_nt: TGCAGCGTTACAGGGGGAAACACAGATACGCAGTATTTT
cdr3_length: 13; v_call: TRBV20-1; d_call: .; j_call: TRBJ1-5; clone_size: many; cdr3_aa: CSAQGTADQPQHF; cdr3_nt: TGCAGTGCCCAAGGGACCGCTGATCAGCCCCAGCATTTT
cdr3_length: 11; v_call: TRBV29-1; d_call: .; j_call: TRBJ1-1; clone_size: many; cdr3_aa: CSVEKPEQAFF; cdr3_nt: TGCAGCGTTGAGAAGCCCGAGCAAGCTTTCTTT
cdr3_length: 14; v_call: TRBV6-1; d_call: .; j_call: TRBJ2-5; clone_size: many; cdr3_aa: CASSVEEGSKTQYF; cdr3_nt: TGTGCCAGCAGTGTAGAAGAGGGTTCGAAGACCCAGTACTTC
cdr3_length: 14; v_call: TRBV9; d_call: .; j_call: TRBJ2-3; clone_size: few; cdr3_aa: CASSVEEGVHTQYF; cdr3_nt: TGTGCCAGCAGCGTAGAGGAAGGGGTTCATACGCAGTATTTT
cdr3_length: 17; v_call: TRBV15; d_call: TRBD1; j_call: TRBJ2-2; clone_size: .; cdr3_aa: CATSREGRTGAPGELFF; cdr3_nt: TGTGCCACCAGCAGAGAGGGGCGGACAGGGGCCCCCGGGGAGCTGTTTTTT